Sequencing of this T cell receptor beta chain was carried out in a study of T cell repertoires in cytomegalovirus infection. Whole-study findings and limits: The ex vivo response was dominated by HLA-C-restricted CMV-specific TCR beta clonotypes.

TCRdb reprocessed the reads via MiXCR and lists one record per CDR3 protein. The sample consists of approximately 70,000 distinct CDR3 sequences, 3% to 4.5% of them appearing once. In this sample, this clonotype turned up many times. The target antigen is unknown. The germline V gene encodes CDR1 MNHNS and CDR2 SASEGT. The CDR3 is 14 amino acids. V lost 6 bases and J lost 1, with 13 bases in between. Material: PBMCs. V and J are TRBV6-1 and TRBJ2-7, with a possible D match to TRBD2 (5 bases). The TCR comes from a human donor in good health (CMV status not recorded). Some clones in this sample may be carry-over from other donors' samples. CDR3 nucleotides: TGTGCCAGCAGGGAGGCTATACCTTCCTACGAGCAGTACTTC. Translation gives CASREAIPSYEQYF.